This T cell receptor beta chain stems from a study of cytomegalovirus exposure and HLA in healthy donors. Note on this clone: What it binds is not known.

Vbeta (60) and Jbeta (13) primers were used in the PCR. Profiled with immunoSEQ multiplex PCR; TCRdb holds only in-frame clones, not every one. The sample lists just under 250,000 clones; roughly 87% were seen once. General observations from the study: Several V segments, TRBV6-2 and TRBV6-3 among them, could not be told apart and were dropped.

Germline V gene sequence: CDR1 SNHLY, CDR2 FYNNEI. The CDR3 is 11 residues long. The sample taken for sequencing was PBMCs. The receptor was isolated from a woman aged 40-49 years in good health and CMV-seropositive. The chain is built from TRBV2 and TRBJ2-1, with 7 bases identical to TRBD1. The DNA for the CDR3 is TGTGCTTCGACAGGGTACAATGAGCAGTTCTTC. It translates to CASTGYNEQFF.